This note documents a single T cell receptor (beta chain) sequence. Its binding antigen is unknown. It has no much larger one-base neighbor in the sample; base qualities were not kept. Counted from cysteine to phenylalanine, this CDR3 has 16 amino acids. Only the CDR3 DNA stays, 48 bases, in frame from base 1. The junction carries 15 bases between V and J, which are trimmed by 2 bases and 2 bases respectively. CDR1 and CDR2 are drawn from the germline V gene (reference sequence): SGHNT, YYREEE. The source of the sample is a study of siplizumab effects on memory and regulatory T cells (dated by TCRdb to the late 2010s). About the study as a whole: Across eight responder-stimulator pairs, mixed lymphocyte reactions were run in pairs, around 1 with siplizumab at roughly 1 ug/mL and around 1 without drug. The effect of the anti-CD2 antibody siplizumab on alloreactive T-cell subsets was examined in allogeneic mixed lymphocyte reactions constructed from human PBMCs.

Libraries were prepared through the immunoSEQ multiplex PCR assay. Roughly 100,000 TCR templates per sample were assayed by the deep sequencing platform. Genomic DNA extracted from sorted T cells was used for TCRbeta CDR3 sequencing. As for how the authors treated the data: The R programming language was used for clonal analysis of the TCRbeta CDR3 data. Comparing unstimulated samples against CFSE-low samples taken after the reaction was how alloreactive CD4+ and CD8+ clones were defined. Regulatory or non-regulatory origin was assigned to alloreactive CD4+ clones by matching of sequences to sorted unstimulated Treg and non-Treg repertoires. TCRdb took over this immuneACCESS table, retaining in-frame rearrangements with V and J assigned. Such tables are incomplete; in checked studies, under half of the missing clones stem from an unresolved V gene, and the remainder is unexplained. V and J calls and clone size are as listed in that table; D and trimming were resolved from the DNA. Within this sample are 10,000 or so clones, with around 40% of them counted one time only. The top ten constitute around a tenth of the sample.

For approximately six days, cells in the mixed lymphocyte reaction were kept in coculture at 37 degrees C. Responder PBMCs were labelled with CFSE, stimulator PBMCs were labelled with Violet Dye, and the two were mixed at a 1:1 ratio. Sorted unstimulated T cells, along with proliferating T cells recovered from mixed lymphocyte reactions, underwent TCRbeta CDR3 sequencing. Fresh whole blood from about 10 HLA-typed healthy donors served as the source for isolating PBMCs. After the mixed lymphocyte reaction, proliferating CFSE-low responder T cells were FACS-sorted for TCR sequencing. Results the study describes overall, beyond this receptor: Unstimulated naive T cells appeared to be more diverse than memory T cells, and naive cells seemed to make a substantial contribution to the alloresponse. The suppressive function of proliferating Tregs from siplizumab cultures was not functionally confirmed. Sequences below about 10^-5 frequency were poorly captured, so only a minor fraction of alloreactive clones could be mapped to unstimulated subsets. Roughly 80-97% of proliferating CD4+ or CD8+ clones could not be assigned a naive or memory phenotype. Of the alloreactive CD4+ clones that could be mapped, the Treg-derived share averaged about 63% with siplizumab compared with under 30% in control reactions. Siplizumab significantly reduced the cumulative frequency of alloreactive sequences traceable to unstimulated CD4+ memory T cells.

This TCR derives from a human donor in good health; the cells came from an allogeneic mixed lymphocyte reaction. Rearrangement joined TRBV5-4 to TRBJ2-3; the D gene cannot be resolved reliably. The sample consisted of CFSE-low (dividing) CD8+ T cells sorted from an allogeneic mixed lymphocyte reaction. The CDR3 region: CASSFLPGPITDTQYF. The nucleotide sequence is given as TGTGCCAGCAGCTTTCTGCCCGGCCCGATCACAGATACGCAGTATTTT.